This T cell receptor beta chain derives from a study of CD8 T cells in Susac syndrome. General study points: The study recognized that the number of individuals in its TCR sequencing and HLA analysis was relatively small.

TCR beta sequencing covered blood CD8+ and CD4+ T cells. Those who served as multiple sclerosis controls were treatment-naive patients with stable or active relapsing-remitting disease. An input of roughly 0.5 to 1 ug of RNA was subjected to reverse transcription using random hexamers. The CDR3 of TCR beta was amplified by immunoSEQ multiplex PCR across 54 Vbeta and 13 Jbeta. TCRdb processed the immunoSEQ multiplex PCR reads anew with MiXCR; each CDR3 protein has one entry. The repertoire includes 250,000 to 300,000 distinct CDR3 sequences, roughly 85% of them detected once, and 0.21% sits in the top ten. Turning to this clonotype: Its antigen is currently unknown.

This sequence originates from a human donor with multiple sclerosis. The sequencing sample was made of CD8+ T cells from PBMCs.

DNA of the CDR3: TGTGCCAGCAGCCCGAATAGCGGGAGGCGGGACAATGAGCAGTTCTTC. It yields the protein CASSPNSGRRDNEQFF. The chain couples TRBV7-9 to TRBJ2-1, with 10 bases lining up with TRBD2. Trimming took 5 bases from V and 5 from J; bases not matched to a gene: 9. CDR3 size: 16 residues. CDR1 is SEHNR, CDR2 FQNEAQ, per germline (reference sequence). Full variable domain (rest looked up from reference TRBV7-9 and TRBJ2-1): DTGVSQNPRHKITKRGQNVTFRCDPISEHNRLYWYRQTLGQGPEFLTYFQNEAQLEKSRLLSDRFSAERPKGSFSTLEIQRTEQGDSAMYLCASSPNSGRRDNEQFFGPGTRLTVL.